These 13 T cell receptor beta chains were sequenced from one sample in a study of T cell repertoires in cytomegalovirus infection. No antigen has been assigned to these receptors. TCRdb re-derived calls from the reads in MiXCR, one entry per CDR3 protein. The table records about 890,000 distinct CDR3 sequences, 30% to 40% of them present only once. The source material was cultured CD8+ T cells from PBMCs, sampled from culture after CMV antigen stimulation. These receptors were taken from a human donor in good health (CMV status not recorded). Some clones in this sample may be carry-over from other donors' samples.

CDR3 loop: CSARDVSVGDTEAFF. The CDR3, as DNA: TGCAGTGCTAGGGACGTTTCGGTTGGCGACACTGAAGCTTTCTTT. The V gene is TRBV20-1, the J gene TRBJ1-1; D unresolved. CDR1 and CDR2 (germline): DFQATT, SNEGSKA (reference sequence). This CDR3 has 15 residues. V was pared by 3 bases and J by 3 bases, with 17 bases between.

Comments on this clonotype: This may come from a read error, since a much larger clone is one base off. The CDR3, as DNA: TGTGCCAGCAGCTTAGTGCCCGGGACGACGGACATGAACACTGAAGCTTTCTTT. Translating gives CASSLVPGTTDMNTEAFF. This sequence joins TRBV7-2 and TRBJ1-1; the D gene is possibly TRBD1 (5 bases). Germline loops: CDR1 SGHTA, CDR2 FQGNSA. CDR3 length equals 18 residues. V was pared by 1 base and J by 0 bases, with 18 bases between. The complete variable domain, with remaining parts taken from reference TRBV7-2 and TRBJ1-1, reads GAGVSQSPSNKVTEKGKDVELRCDPISGHTALYWYRQSLGQGLEFLIYFQGNSAPDKSGLPSDRFSAERTGGSVSTLTIQRTQQEDSAVYLCASSLVPGTTDMNTEAFFGQGTRLTVV.

This clonotype was seen many times. V is TRBV12-3 or TRBV12-4 and J is TRBJ1-1; the D is unclear. This CDR3 spans 16 amino acids. V lost 3 bases to trimming and J lost 0 bases, with 14 bases between them. For the CDR3, the DNA is TGTGCCAGCAGTTTCCGTGCGGGAGCCATGAACACTGAAGCTTTCTTT. Translating gives CASSFRAGAMNTEAFF.

The sample holds a few counts of this clonotype. The CDR3 DNA is TGTGCCAGCATACAGCCTCTCGAGTGGCTGAACACTGAAGCTTTCTTT. This codes for CASIQPLEWLNTEAFF. This chain connects TRBV6-6 to TRBJ1-1; D remains ambiguous. The germline V gene encodes CDR1 MNHNY and CDR2 SVGAGI (reference sequence). CDR3 size: 16 residues. The ends were cut back, 7 bases at V and 0 bases at J, with 18 bases in the middle.

The rearrangement uses TRBV12-3 or TRBV12-4 and TRBJ1-1, with D maybe TRBD1 (6 bases). The V end was cut by 7 bases, the J end by 3 bases, with 18 bases between. This CDR3 contains 15 residues. The CDR3 DNA sequence: TGTGCCAGCACCTCCCCAGGGGCTCGGGACACTGAAGCTTTCTTT. This translates into CASTSPGARDTEAFF.

The rearrangement joins TRBV4-1 to TRBJ2-3; D is uncertain. From germline, CDR1 is MGHRA and CDR2 YSYEKL. This CDR3 has 15 residues. The V and J ends lost 0 bases and 0 bases respectively, with 7 bases between them. The chain's CDR3 is CASSQDVSSTDTQYF. The CDR3, as DNA: TGCGCCAGCAGCCAAGACGTGTCTAGCACAGATACGCAGTATTTT.

This clonotype has a single count. J is TRBJ2-1 and V is TRBV19; 10 bases are shared with TRBD1. The J segment lost 2 bases and the V segment lost 6 bases, leaving 4 bases of the junction unmatched. Germline V gives CDR1 LNHDA, CDR2 SQIVND (reference sequence). The CDR3 has 15 amino acids. CDR3 sequence reads: CASSGQGVTYNEQFF. The CDR3 nucleotides are TGTGCCAGTAGCGGACAGGGGGTCACCTACAATGAGCAGTTCTTC.

This clonotype was seen only a few times. This rearrangement joins TRBV4-1 to TRBJ2-3; 7 bases align to TRBD2. Unmatched junction bases numbered 3, after V lost 0 bases and J lost 3 bases. CDR3 size: 15 residues. The germline gives CDR1 MGHRA, CDR2 YSYEKL. CDR3 residues: CASSQDAGVTDTQYF. For the CDR3, the DNA is TGCGCCAGCAGCCAAGATGCGGGGGTGACAGATACGCAGTATTTT.

This clonotype occurred a few times. This chain joins TRBV4-3 and TRBJ2-2; 7 nucleotides match TRBD2. The CDR3 extends over 13 amino acids. V lost 4 bases to trimming and J lost 6 bases; unmatched junction nucleotides: 2. Germline V CDR1 and CDR2: LGHNA, YSLEER. Here the CDR3 reads CASSRAGAGELFF. The DNA of the CDR3 is TGCGCCAGCAGCCGGGCGGGAGCCGGGGAGCTGTTTTTT.

V and J are TRBV5-6 and TRBJ1-1, with 7 bases fitting TRBD1. CDR3 length equals 12 residues. Per the germline V gene, CDR1 is SGHDT and CDR2 is YYEEEE. The trim removed 7 bases at V and 7 bases at J, leaving 7 bases unmatched. The CDR3 here is CASGPWTGEAFF. The CDR3 coding sequence is TGTGCCAGCGGCCCTTGGACAGGTGAAGCTTTCTTT.

The chain employs TRBV6-1 and TRBJ2-7, with 7 positions matching TRBD1. After removal of 3 bases from V and 5 bases from J, the junction contained 10 bases not matched to a gene. The CDR3 runs to 15 residues. Germline CDR1 MNHNS, CDR2 SASEGT. CDR3 sequence: CASSDRDSSGHEQYF. The CDR3 DNA sequence: TGTGCCAGCAGTGATCGGGACAGCAGCGGACACGAGCAGTACTTC.

V and J are TRBV7-4 and TRBJ2-1, with 9 bases that match TRBD1. CDR1 and CDR2 from the germline V gene are SGHVT and SQSDAQ. CDR3 length equals 14 residues. The J segment lost 8 bases and the V segment lost 3 bases, leaving 5 bases of the junction unmatched. Here the CDR3 DNA reads TGTGCCAGCAGCTTTACGGACAGGGGACATGAGCAGTTCTTC. Translated: CASSFTDRGHEQFF.

This chain joins TRBV9 and TRBJ2-2; possible D gene TRBD1, 6 bases. V lost 1 base to trimming and J lost 0 bases, with 16 bases between them. Germline assignment: CDR1 SGDLS and CDR2 YYNGEE. CDR3 length: 18 residues. The CDR3 spells CASSVKRDTRTNTGELFF. CDR3 bases: TGTGCCAGCAGCGTAAAACGGGACACCCGAACGAACACCGGGGAGCTGTTTTTT. Drawing the rest from reference TRBV9 and TRBJ2-2, the complete variable domain is DSGVTQTPKHLITATGQRVTLRCSPRSGDLSVYWYQQSLDQGLQFLIQYYNGEERAKGNILERFSAQQFPDLHSELNLSSLELGDSALYFCASSVKRDTRTNTGELFFGEGSRLTVL.